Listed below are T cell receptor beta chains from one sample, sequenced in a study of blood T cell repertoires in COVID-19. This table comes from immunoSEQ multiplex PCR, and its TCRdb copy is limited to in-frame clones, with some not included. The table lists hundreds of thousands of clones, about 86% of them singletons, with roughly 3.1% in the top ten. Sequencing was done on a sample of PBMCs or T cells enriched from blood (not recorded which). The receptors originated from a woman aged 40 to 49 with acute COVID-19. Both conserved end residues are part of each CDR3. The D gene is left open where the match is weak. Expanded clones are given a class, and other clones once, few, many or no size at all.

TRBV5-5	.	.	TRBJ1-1	CASGAPNTEAFF	TGTGCCAGCGGGGCTCCGAACACTGAAGCTTTCTTT
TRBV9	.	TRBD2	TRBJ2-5	CASSATGTTQETQYF	TGTGCCAGCAGCGCAACTGGGACTACCCAAGAGACCCAGTACTTC
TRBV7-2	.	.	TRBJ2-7	CASSLLAYEQYF	TGTGCCAGCAGCTTACTAGCCTACGAGCAGTACTTC
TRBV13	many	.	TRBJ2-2	CASSLNTGELFF	TGTGCCAGCAGCCTGAACACCGGGGAGCTGTTTTTT
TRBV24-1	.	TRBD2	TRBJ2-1	CATSEPLGTRANEQFF	TGTGCCACCAGTGAGCCATTGGGGACTAGGGCCAATGAGCAGTTCTTC
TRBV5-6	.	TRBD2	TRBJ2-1	CASSFGASGSGEQFF	TGTGCCAGCAGCTTTGGGGCTAGCGGGAGCGGGGAGCAGTTCTTC
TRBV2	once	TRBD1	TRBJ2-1	CASMWTGYNEQFF	TGTGCCAGCATGTGGACAGGGTACAATGAGCAGTTCTTC
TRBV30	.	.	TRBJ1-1	CAWSDDYEGTEAFF	TGTGCCTGGAGTGATGACTATGAGGGCACTGAAGCTTTCTTT
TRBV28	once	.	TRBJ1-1	CASSSPGKPNTEAFF	TGTGCCAGCAGTTCTCCCGGGAAGCCGAACACTGAAGCTTTCTTT
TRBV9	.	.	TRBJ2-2	CASSVVSGKVRTGELFF	TGTGCCAGCAGCGTAGTGTCGGGGAAGGTACGAACCGGGGAGCTGTTTTTT